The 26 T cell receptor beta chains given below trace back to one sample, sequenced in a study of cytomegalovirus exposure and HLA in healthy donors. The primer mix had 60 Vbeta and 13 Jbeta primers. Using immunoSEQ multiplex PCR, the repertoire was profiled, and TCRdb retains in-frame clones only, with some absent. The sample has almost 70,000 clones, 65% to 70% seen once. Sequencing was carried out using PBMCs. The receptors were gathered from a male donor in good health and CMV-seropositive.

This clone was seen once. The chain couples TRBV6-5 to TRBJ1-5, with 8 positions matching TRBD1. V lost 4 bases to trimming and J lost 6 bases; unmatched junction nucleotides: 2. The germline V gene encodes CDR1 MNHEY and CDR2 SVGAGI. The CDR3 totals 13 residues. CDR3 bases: TGTGCCAGCAGTTTGGACAGGGTTCAGCCCCAGCATTTT. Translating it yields CASSLDRVQPQHF.

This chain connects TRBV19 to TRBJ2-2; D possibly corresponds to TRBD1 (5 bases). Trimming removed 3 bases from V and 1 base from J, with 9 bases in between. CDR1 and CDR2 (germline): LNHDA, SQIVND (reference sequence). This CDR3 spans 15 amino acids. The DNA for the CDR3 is TGTGCCAGTAGTATGGGGCAGCTGAACACCGGGGAGCTGTTTTTT. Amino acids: CASSMGQLNTGELFF. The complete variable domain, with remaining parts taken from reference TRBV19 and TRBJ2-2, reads DGGITQSPKYLFRKEGQNVTLSCEQNLNHDAMYWYRQDPGQGLRLIYYSQIVNDFQKGDIAEGYSVSREKKESFPLTVTSAQKNPTAFYLCASSMGQLNTGELFFGEGSRLTVL.

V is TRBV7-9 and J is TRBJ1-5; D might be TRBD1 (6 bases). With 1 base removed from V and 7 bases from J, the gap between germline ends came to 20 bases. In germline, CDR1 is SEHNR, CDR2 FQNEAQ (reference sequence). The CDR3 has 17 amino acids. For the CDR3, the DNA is TGTGCCAGCAGCTTAGATGCGGGGGGCATAGAGAGGCAGCCCCAGCATTTT. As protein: CASSLDAGGIERQPQHF. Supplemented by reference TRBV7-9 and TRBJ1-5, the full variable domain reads DTGVSQNPRHKITKRGQNVTFRCDPISEHNRLYWYRQTLGQGPEFLTYFQNEAQLEKSRLLSDRFSAERPKGSFSTLEIQRTEQGDSAMYLCASSLDAGGIERQPQHFGDGTRLSIL.

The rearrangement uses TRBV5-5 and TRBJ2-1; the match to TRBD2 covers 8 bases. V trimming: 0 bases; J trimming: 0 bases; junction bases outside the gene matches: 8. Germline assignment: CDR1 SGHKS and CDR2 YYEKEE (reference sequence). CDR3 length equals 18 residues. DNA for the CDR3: TGTGCCAGCAGCTTGGTAGCGGGGAGGGTTAGCTCCTACAATGAGCAGTTCTTC. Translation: CASSLVAGRVSSYNEQFF. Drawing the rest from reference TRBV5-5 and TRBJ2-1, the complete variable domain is DAGVTQSPTHLIKTRGQQVTLRCSPISGHKSVSWYQQVLGQGPQFIFQYYEKEERGRGNFPDRFSARQFPNYSSELNVNALLLGDSALYLCASSLVAGRVSSYNEQFFGPGTRLTVL.

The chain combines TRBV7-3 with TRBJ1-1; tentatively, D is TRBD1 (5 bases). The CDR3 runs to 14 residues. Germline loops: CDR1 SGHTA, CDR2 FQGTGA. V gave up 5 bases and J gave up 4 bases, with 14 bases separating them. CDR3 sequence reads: CASSPLGGGTEAFF. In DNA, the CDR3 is TGTGCCAGCAGCCCCCTCGGGGGGGGCACTGAAGCTTTCTTT.

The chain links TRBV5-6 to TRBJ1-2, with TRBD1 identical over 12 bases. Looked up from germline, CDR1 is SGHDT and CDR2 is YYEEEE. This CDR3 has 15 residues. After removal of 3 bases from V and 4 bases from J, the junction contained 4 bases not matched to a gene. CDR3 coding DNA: TGTGCCAGCAGCTCCGGGACAGGGGGCGTCTATGGCTACACCTTC. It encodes CASSSGTGGVYGYTF.

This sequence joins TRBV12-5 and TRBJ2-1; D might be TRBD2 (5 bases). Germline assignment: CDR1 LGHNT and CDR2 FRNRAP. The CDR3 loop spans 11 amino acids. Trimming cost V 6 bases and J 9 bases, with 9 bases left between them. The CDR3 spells CASGRTSEQFF. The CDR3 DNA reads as TGTGCTAGTGGCCGTACTAGTGAGCAGTTCTTC. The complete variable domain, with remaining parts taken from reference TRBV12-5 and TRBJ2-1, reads DARVTQTPRHKVTEMGQEVTMRCQPILGHNTVFWYRQTMMQGLELLAYFRNRAPLDDSGMPKDRFSAEMPDATLATLKIQPSEPRDSAVYFCASGRTSEQFFGPGTRLTVL.

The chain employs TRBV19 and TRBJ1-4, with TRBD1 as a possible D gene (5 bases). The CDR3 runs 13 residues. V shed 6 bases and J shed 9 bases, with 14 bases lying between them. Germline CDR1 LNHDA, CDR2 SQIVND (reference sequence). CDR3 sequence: CASRTDMTQKLFF. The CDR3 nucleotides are TGTGCCAGTAGGACAGATATGACCCAAAAACTGTTTTTT.

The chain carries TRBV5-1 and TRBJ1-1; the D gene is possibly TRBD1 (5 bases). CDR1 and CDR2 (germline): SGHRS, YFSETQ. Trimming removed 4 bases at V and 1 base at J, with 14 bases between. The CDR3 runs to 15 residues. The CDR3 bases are TGCGCCAGCAGCCGTTTAGTCCAGGGGAACACTGAAGCTTTCTTT. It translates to CASSRLVQGNTEAFF. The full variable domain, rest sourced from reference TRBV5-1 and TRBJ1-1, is KAGVTQTPRYLIKTRGQQVTLSCSPISGHRSVSWYQQTPGQGLQFLFEYFSETQRNKGNFPGRFSGRQFSNSRSEMNVSTLELGDSALYLCASSRLVQGNTEAFFGQGTRLTVV.

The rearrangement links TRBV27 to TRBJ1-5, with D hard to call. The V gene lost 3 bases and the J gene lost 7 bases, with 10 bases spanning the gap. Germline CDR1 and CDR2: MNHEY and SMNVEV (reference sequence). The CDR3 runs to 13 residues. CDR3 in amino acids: CASSLLGRQPQHF. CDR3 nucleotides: TGTGCCAGCAGTTTGCTAGGTAGGCAGCCCCAGCATTTT.

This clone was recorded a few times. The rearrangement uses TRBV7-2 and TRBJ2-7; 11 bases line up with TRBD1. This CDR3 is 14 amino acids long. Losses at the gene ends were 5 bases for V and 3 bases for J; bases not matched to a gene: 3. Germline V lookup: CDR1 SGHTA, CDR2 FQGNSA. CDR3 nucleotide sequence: TGTGCCAGCAGCCCTGGGACAGGGGGCTACGAGCAGTACTTC. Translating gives CASSPGTGGYEQYF.

CDR3 residues: CASSLGQADTQYF. Written as DNA, the CDR3 is TGCGCCAGCAGCTTGGGGCAGGCAGATACGCAGTATTTT. The chain is built from TRBV5-1 and TRBJ2-3; D gene ambiguous. Germline-derived CDR1 and CDR2 are SGHRS and YFSETQ. The length of the CDR3 is 13 residues. Trimming pared 0 bases from V and 4 bases from J, leaving 6 bases between.

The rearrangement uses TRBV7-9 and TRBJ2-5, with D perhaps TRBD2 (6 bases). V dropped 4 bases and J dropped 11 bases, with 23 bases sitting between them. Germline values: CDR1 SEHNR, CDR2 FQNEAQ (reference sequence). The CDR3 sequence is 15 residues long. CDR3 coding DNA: TGTGCCAGCAGCTGGGGAAGCGGCGGGGCTAGGGAGCAGTACTTC. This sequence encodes CASSWGSGGAREQYF. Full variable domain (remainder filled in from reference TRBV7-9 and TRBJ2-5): DTGVSQNPRHKITKRGQNVTFRCDPISEHNRLYWYRQTLGQGPEFLTYFQNEAQLEKSRLLSDRFSAERPKGSFSTLEIQRTEQGDSAMYLCASSWGSGGAREQYFGPGTRLLVL.

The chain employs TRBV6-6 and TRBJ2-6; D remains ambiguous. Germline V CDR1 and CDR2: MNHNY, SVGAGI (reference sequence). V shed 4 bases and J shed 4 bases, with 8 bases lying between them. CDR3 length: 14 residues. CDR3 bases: TGTGCCAGCAGTTCAGGATCCGGGGCCAACGTCCTGACTTTC. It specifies CASSSGSGANVLTF.

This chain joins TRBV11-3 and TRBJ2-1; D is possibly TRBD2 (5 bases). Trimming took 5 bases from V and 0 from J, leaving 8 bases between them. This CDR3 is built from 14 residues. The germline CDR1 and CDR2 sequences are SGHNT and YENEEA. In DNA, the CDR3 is TGTGCCAGCAGCCCCGGAGGCTCCTACAATGAGCAGTTCTTC. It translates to CASSPGGSYNEQFF.

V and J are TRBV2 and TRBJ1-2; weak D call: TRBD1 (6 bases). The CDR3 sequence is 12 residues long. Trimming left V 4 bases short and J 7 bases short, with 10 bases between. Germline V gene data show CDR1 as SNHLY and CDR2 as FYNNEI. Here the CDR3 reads CASSGGRGGYTF. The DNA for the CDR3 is TGTGCCAGCAGTGGGGGGCGTGGTGGCTACACCTTC. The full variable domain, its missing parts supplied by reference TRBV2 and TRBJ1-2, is EPEVTQTPSHQVTQMGQEVILRCVPISNHLYFYWYRQILGQKVEFLVSFYNNEISEKSEIFDDQFSVERPDGSNFTLKIRSTKLEDSAMYFCASSGGRGGYTFGSGTRLTVV.

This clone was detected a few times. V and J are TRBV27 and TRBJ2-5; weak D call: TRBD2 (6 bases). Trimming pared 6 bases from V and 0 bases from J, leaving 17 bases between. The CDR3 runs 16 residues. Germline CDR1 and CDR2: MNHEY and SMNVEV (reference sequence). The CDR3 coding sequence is TGTGCCAGCAGACTGATGGGGGACTTAAACCAAGAGACCCAGTACTTC. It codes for CASRLMGDLNQETQYF.

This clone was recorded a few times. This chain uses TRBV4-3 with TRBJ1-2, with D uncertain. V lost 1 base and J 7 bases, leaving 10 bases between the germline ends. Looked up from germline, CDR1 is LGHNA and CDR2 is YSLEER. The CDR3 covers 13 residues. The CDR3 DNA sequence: TGCGCCAGCAGCCAAGGAGAATTTGCTGGCTACACCTTC. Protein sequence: CASSQGEFAGYTF.

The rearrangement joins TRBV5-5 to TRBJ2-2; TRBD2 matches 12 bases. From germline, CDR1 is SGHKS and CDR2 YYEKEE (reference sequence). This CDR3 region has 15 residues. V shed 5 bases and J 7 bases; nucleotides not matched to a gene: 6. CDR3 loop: CASRVTSGSGGELFF. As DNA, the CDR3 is TGTGCCAGCAGAGTGACTAGCGGGAGTGGCGGGGAGCTGTTTTTT.

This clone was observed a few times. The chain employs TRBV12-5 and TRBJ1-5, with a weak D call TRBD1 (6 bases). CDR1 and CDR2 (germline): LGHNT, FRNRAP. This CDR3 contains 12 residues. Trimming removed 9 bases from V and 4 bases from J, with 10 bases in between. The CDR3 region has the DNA TGTGCTAGCGCCAGGGGAAATCAGCCCCAGCATTTT. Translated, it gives CASARGNQPQHF.

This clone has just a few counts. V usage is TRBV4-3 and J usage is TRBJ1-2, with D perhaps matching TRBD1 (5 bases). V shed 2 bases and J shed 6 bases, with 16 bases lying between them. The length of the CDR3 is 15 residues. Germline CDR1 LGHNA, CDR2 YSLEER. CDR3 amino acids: CASSQRHHRSHGYTF. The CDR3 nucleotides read TGCGCCAGCAGCCAAAGACACCACAGGAGTCATGGCTACACCTTC.

For the CDR3, the DNA is TGTGCCTGGAGTGTACAGTCTAGCTCCAATGAGCAGTTCTTC. Its translation: CAWSVQSSSNEQFF. The V gene is TRBV30, the J gene TRBJ2-1; D is perhaps TRBD2 (5 bases). The CDR3 spans 14 residues. Per the germline V gene, CDR1 is GTSNPN and CDR2 is SVGIG (reference sequence). Trimming shortened V by 0 bases and J by 6 bases, and 12 bases separated the two germline ends.

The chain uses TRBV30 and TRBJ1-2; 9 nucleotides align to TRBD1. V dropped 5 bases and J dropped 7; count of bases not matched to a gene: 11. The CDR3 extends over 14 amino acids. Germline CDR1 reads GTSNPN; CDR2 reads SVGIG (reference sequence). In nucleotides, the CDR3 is TGTGCCTGGGGACAGGGGATGGGTTTGGGTGGCTACACCTTC. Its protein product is CAWGQGMGLGGYTF. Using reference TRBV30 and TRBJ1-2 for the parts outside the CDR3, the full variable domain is SQTIHQWPATLVQPVGSPLSLECTVEGTSNPNLYWYRQAAGRGLQLLFYSVGIGQISSEVPQNLSASRPQDRQFILSSKKLLLSDSGFYLCAWGQGMGLGGYTFGSGTRLTVV.

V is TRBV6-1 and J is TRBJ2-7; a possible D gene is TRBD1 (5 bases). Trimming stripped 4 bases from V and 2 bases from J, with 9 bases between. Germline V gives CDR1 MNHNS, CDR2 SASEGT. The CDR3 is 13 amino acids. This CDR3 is CASSGRQTYEQYF. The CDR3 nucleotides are TGTGCCAGCAGTGGCCGACAGACCTACGAGCAGTACTTC.

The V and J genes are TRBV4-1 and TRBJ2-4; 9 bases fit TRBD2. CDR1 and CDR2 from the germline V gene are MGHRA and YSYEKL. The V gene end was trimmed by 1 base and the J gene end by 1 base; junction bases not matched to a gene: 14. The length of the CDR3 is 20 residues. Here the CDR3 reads CASSQVSSGRIASAKNIQYF. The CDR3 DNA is TGCGCCAGCAGCCAAGTTTCAAGCGGGAGGATCGCCTCGGCCAAAAACATTCAGTACTTC.

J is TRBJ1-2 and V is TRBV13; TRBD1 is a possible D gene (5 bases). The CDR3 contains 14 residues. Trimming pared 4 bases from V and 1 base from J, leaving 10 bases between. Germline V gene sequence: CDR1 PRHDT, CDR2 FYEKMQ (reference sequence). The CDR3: CASSSKTDNYGYTF. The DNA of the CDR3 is TGTGCCAGCAGCTCGAAGACAGATAACTATGGCTACACCTTC.